Each of the 22 T cell receptor beta chains below was sequenced from the same sample in a study of T cell responses to AZD1222 COVID-19 vaccine. Assay used: immunoSEQ multiplex PCR; TCRdb lists only in-frame clones, some missing. The data show more than 100,000 clones, around 87% seen once. Here the sequenced sample was peripheral blood, taken on day 0 of AZD1222 vaccination. The receptors originated from an adult in good health.

This chain connects TRBV28 to TRBJ1-2; D is possibly TRBD1 (5 bases). The CDR3 has 14 amino acids. The germline gives CDR1 MDHEN, CDR2 SYDVKM. V dropped 6 bases and J dropped 6 bases, with 17 bases sitting between them. This CDR3 is CASSPGGPPHGYTF. In nucleotides, the CDR3 is TGTGCCAGCAGCCCGGGGGGTCCCCCCCATGGCTACACCTTC.

The chain has TRBV5-6 and TRBJ1-2; maybe TRBD1 (6 bases). CDR1 SGHDT and CDR2 YYEEEE come from the germline V gene. The germline V and J ends were trimmed by 1 base and 4 bases, with 11 bases remaining between them. This CDR3 is 14 amino acids long. The CDR3 loop is CASSLLQGSYGYTF. CDR3 nucleotides: TGTGCCAGCAGCTTGTTACAGGGTAGCTATGGCTACACCTTC.

The genes are TRBV19 and TRBJ1-2; 7 bases map to TRBD1. The CDR3 length is 16 residues. V lost 3 bases and J lost 0; bases outside the gene matches: 7. Germline V gives CDR1 LNHDA, CDR2 SQIVND (reference sequence). The CDR3 reads CASSIEGTATNYGYTF. In nucleotides, the CDR3 is TGTGCCAGTAGTATTGAGGGGACAGCCACTAACTATGGCTACACCTTC.

V and J are TRBV14 and TRBJ1-1; the D is unclear. Germline V gives CDR1 SGHDN, CDR2 FVKESK. CDR3 length: 15 amino acids. Trimming removed 4 bases at V and 5 bases at J, with 17 bases between. CDR3 sequence: CASSPPGVGRTEAFF. In DNA, the CDR3 is TGTGCCAGCAGCCCCCCCGGGGTAGGGCGGACTGAAGCTTTCTTT.

The chain has TRBV4-2 and TRBJ2-7; TRBD1 or TRBD2 may be the D gene (5 bases each). There are 14 residues in the CDR3. From germline, CDR1 is LGHNA and CDR2 YNFKEQ. Trimming pared 1 base from V and 4 bases from J, leaving 11 bases between. The CDR3 nucleotides are TGTGCCAGCAGCCAAGGGGGCGGGCGGTACGAGCAGTACTTC. This encodes CASSQGGGRYEQYF.

The chain carries TRBV10-3 and TRBJ2-7, with 10 positions matching TRBD2. V gave up 8 bases and J gave up 0 bases; unmatched junction bases: 4. This CDR3 contains 14 residues. The germline V gene has CDR1 ENHRY and CDR2 SYGVKD. For the CDR3, the DNA is TGTGCCATCCAACTAGCGGGGCCCTCCTACGAGCAGTACTTC. This encodes CAIQLAGPSYEQYF.

The V gene is TRBV5-4, the J gene TRBJ2-7, with D perhaps matching TRBD2 (5 bases). With 3 bases removed from V and 0 bases from J, the gap between germline ends came to 10 bases. There are 14 residues in the CDR3. Germline V gives CDR1 SGHNT, CDR2 YYREEE (reference sequence). The CDR3: CASSSGLTSYEQYF. CDR3 nucleotides: TGTGCCAGCAGCTCCGGACTGACCTCCTACGAGCAGTACTTC.

On this clone itself: The identical CDR3 is also encoded by other nucleotide sequences in the sample. The chain is built from TRBV7-2 and TRBJ2-1; D may match TRBD1 or TRBD2 (8 bases each). This CDR3 is built from 16 residues. Trimming shortened V by 5 bases and J by 7 bases, and 21 bases separated the two germline ends. Germline loops: CDR1 SGHTA, CDR2 FQGNSA. The CDR3 DNA follows: TGTGCCAGCAGCCCCCAGGGGGCGGGGGGCCGAAATGAGCAGTTCTTC. Protein: CASSPQGAGGRNEQFF.

J is TRBJ2-1 and V is TRBV5-4; D is perhaps TRBD2 (6 bases). V gave up 7 bases and J gave up 0 bases, with 11 bases separating them. Looked up from germline, CDR1 is SGHNT and CDR2 is YYREEE (reference sequence). There are 14 residues in the CDR3. The CDR3 DNA reads TGTGCCAGCGTCCTCGGGGGCTCCTACAATGAGCAGTTCTTC. Its translation is CASVLGGSYNEQFF.

This rearrangement joins TRBV3-1 (or the pseudogene TRBV3-2) to TRBJ2-3; 14 positions agree with TRBD2. CDR1 is LGHDT and CDR2 is YNNKEL in the germline V gene (reference sequence). J gave up 0 bases and V 0 bases, and 5 bases lay outside the gene matches. There are 19 residues in the CDR3. CDR3 sequence: CASSQENGTSGGSTDTQYF. The CDR3 DNA is TGTGCCAGCAGCCAAGAGAACGGGACTAGCGGGGGAAGCACAGATACGCAGTATTTT.

V usage is TRBV12-2 and J usage is TRBJ1-1; the table assigns TRBD1, which was not confirmed against the DNA. TRBV12-2 is classified as a pseudogene. The CDR3 contains 13 residues. The DNA for the CDR3 is TGTGCAAGTCGCCTCAGGGGATCATCTGAAGCTTTCTTT. Translated: CASRLRGSSEAFF.

The chain carries TRBV12-1 and TRBJ1-1. TRBV12-1 constitutes a pseudogene. CDR3 length: 15 amino acids. This CDR3 reads CASGSFVVGGPLAFF. The CDR3 DNA reads as TGTGCCAGCGGAAGCTTTGTAGTTGGGGGGCCCCTAGCTTTCTTT.

The gene calls are TRBV6-5 and TRBJ2-7, with 8 bases lining up with TRBD1. This CDR3 spans 15 amino acids. With 6 bases clipped from V and 1 base from J, the junction kept 8 bases outside the gene matches. Germline-derived CDR1 and CDR2 are MNHEY and SVGAGI. The CDR3 DNA is TGTGCCAGCAGGAATCGACAGGGGCTGTCCTACGAGCAGTACTTC. It codes for CASRNRQGLSYEQYF.

This clone came up once. The CDR3 protein is CASSQDSSRGEQFF. The CDR3 bases are TGTGCCAGCAGCCAAGATAGCTCCCGGGGTGAGCAGTTCTTC. The chain couples TRBV3-1 (or the pseudogene TRBV3-2) to TRBJ2-1, with D possibly being TRBD2 (5 bases). With 0 bases removed from V and 9 bases from J, the gap between germline ends came to 12 bases. CDR1 is LGHDT, CDR2 YNNKEL, per germline (reference sequence). The CDR3 runs to 14 residues.

V usage is TRBV6-4 and J usage is TRBJ2-4; D may be TRBD2 (7 bases). In germline, CDR1 is MRHNA, CDR2 SNTAGT. The V end lost 3 bases, the J end lost 5 bases, and 11 bases lay between the germline ends. This CDR3 has 14 amino acids. The DNA for the CDR3 is TGTGCCAGCAGTGAAGGCGGGGGCGAAAACATTCAGTACTTC. Amino acid sequence: CASSEGGGENIQYF.

V usage is TRBV5-1 and J usage is TRBJ2-3; D gene ambiguous. CDR3 length: 13 residues. The germline V gene has CDR1 SGHRS and CDR2 YFSETQ. Trimming shortened V by 4 bases and J by 3 bases, and 9 bases separated the two germline ends. This chain's CDR3 is CASSPRITDTQYF. DNA of the CDR3: TGCGCCAGCAGCCCCCGTATAACAGATACGCAGTATTTT.

V is TRBV15 and J is TRBJ2-7; D is uncertain. The CDR3 extends over 13 amino acids. CDR1 is LNHNV and CDR2 is YYDKDF in the germline V gene (reference sequence). The V and J ends lost 0 bases and 5 bases respectively, with 8 bases between them. CDR3 sequence: CATSRDFRDEQYF. The CDR3 region has the DNA TGTGCCACCAGCAGAGATTTTAGGGACGAGCAGTACTTC.

The V and J genes are TRBV5-6 and TRBJ2-3; perhaps TRBD2 as D (6 bases). Deletions cut 3 bases from V and 6 bases from J, with 11 bases between. Per germline, CDR1 SGHDT and CDR2 YYEEEE. This CDR3 comprises 13 residues. CDR3 sequence: CASSSGAGDTQYF. CDR3 sequence (DNA): TGTGCCAGCAGCTCCGGGGCGGGGGATACGCAGTATTTT.

The chain couples TRBV12-3 or TRBV12-4 to TRBJ1-6; D remains unclear. CDR3 length: 12 amino acids. V was shortened by 3 bases and J by 10 bases, with 7 bases between the two germline ends. DNA for the CDR3: TGTGCCAGCAGTTTGTCTCGATCACCCCTCCACTTT. Protein sequence: CASSLSRSPLHF.

This chain joins TRBV6-4 and TRBJ2-1; no definite D call. Germline V lookup: CDR1 MRHNA, CDR2 SNTAGT. This CDR3 comprises 13 residues. Trimming took off 0 bases at V and 5 bases at J, with 5 bases between the two ends. CDR3 amino acids: CASSDSTNNEQFF. CDR3 sequence (DNA): TGTGCCAGCAGTGACTCGACCAACAATGAGCAGTTCTTC.

This rearrangement joins TRBV5-1 to TRBJ2-7; no clear D. Trimming pared 4 bases from V and 0 bases from J, leaving 14 bases between. Germline CDR1 SGHRS, CDR2 YFSETQ. The CDR3 extends over 15 amino acids. Here the CDR3 reads CASSLSRQNSYEQYF. DNA of the CDR3: TGCGCCAGCAGCCTCTCCCGGCAAAACTCCTACGAGCAGTACTTC.

The genes are TRBV11-2 and TRBJ1-6; D possibly corresponds to TRBD1 (6 bases). Between the trimmed V and J ends, which lost 0 bases and 10 bases, there was a span of 13 bases. Per the germline V gene, CDR1 is SGHAT and CDR2 is FQNNGV. The length of the CDR3 is 15 residues. CDR3 residues: CASSLDRRGRSPLHF. CDR3 bases: TGTGCCAGCAGCTTAGATCGCCGGGGGCGATCACCCCTCCACTTT.